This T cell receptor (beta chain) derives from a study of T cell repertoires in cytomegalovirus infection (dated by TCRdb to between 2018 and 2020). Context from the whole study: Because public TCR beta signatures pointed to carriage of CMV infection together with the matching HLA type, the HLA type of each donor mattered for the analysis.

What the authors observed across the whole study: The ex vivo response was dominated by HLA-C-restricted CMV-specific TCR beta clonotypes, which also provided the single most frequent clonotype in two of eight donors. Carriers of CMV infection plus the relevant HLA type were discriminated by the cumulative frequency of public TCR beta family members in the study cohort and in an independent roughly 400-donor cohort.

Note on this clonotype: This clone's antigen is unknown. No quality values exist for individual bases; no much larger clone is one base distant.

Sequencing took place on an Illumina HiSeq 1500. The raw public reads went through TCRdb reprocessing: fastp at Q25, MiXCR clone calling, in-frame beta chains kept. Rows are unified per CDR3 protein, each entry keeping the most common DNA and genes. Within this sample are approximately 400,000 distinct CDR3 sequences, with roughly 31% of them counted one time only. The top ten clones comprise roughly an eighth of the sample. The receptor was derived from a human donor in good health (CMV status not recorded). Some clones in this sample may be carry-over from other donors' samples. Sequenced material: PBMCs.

The nucleotide sequence is given as TGCAGTGCTAGAGTCGCGGGGATGCTAGGCAATGAGCAGTTCTTC. Translated, it gives CSARVAGMLGNEQFF. The V gene is TRBV20-1 and the J gene is TRBJ2-1; tentative D gene TRBD2, with 6 bases matching. A distance of 16 bases separates the germline ends of V and J, which lose 1 base and 6 bases respectively. The germline V gene (reference sequence) gives CDR1 as DFQATT and CDR2 as SNEGSKA. The CDR3 runs 15 residues from the cysteine to the phenylalanine. The DNA shown is the 45-base CDR3, in frame from base 1.